This T cell receptor (beta chain) derives from a study of cytomegalovirus exposure and HLA in healthy donors. Study-wide findings and caveats: It was confirmed in vitro that a few of the CMV-associated chains were specific for CMV antigens. When presence/absence was analysed, sequencing depth was taken to be roughly uniform across donors. Later analysis identified several of the most significant clusters that appeared linked to common viral pathogens. The study recorded 150 to 200 TCR beta chains that were cytomegalovirus-associated.

The CDR3 totals 13 residues. V gave up 6 bases and J gave up 8 bases; unmatched junction bases: 6. Germline loops: CDR1 MGHDK, CDR2 SYGVNS. The PCR was carried out with 60 Vbeta primers and 13 Jbeta primers. TCRdb's table, derived via immunoSEQ multiplex PCR, lists solely in-frame clones and lacks some. The sample gives roughly 200,000 clones, 65% to 85% of which show up once; about 3.1% is in the top ten. This clone was observed a single time. Antigen: not known. The TCR sequence derives from a female donor in good health and CMV-seronegative. Sequencing was done on a sample of PBMCs. V is TRBV25-1 and J is TRBJ2-3; 9 bases align to TRBD2. CDR3 amino acids: CASRGGGATTQYF. The CDR3 DNA is TGTGCCAGCAGGGGCGGGGGGGCGACTACGCAGTATTTT. Complete variable domain (other parts from reference TRBV25-1 and TRBJ2-3): EADIYQTPRYLVIGTGKKITLECSQTMGHDKMYWYQQDPGMELHLIHYSYGVNSTEKGDLSSESTVSRIRTEHFPLTLESARPSHTSQYLCASRGGGATTQYFGPGTRLTVL.